One sample yielded the 22 T cell receptor beta chains listed below, sequenced in a study of human T cells and chemical hapten exposure. Using its own MiXCR run on the RACE reads, TCRdb lists one record per CDR3 protein. Of around 99,000 distinct CDR3 sequences detected, around 12% appear once; the ten largest clones hold 2% to 2.5%. Time point denoted: patch test 1, 2 weeks after DPC sensitization. Noted treatment: therapeutic diphenylcyclopropenone sensitization with weekly scalp DPC. The sample in question was whole blood, obtained in connection with sensitization to the hapten diphenylcyclopropenone (DPC). The receptors originated from a woman aged 40-49 years with alopecia areata. Some clones in this sample may be carry-over from other donors' samples.

This clonotype was picked up many times. The chain uses TRBV6-2 or TRBV6-3 and TRBJ2-7; D unresolved. Trimming stripped 6 bases from V and 5 bases from J, with 14 bases between. The CDR3 has 13 residues. The V gene's germline CDR1 is MNHEY and CDR2 SVGEGT. CDR3 nucleotides: TGTGCCAGCAGCCGCACAGAGAGCGACGAGCAGTACTTC. It translates to CASSRTESDEQYF.

This clonotype was picked up a small number of times. J is TRBJ1-1 and V is TRBV12-3 or TRBV12-4; no reliable D call. The germline V and J ends were trimmed by 5 bases and 1 base, with 8 bases remaining between them. The CDR3 spans 13 residues. The CDR3 bases are TGTGCCAGCAGTCCCCAGGAGAACACTGAAGCTTTCTTT. Translated, it gives CASSPQENTEAFF.

The chain joins TRBV9 to TRBJ2-3, with D possibly being TRBD1 (5 bases). V lost 1 base, J lost 2 bases, and 8 bases lay in between. CDR3 size: 14 residues. CDR1 is SGDLS and CDR2 is YYNGEE in the germline V gene. This CDR3 is CASSVSRDTDTQYF. In DNA form, the CDR3 reads TGTGCCAGCAGCGTAAGCAGGGACACAGATACGCAGTATTTT. Variable domain in full (rest from reference TRBV9 and TRBJ2-3): DSGVTQTPKHLITATGQRVTLRCSPRSGDLSVYWYQQSLDQGLQFLIQYYNGEERAKGNILERFSAQQFPDLHSELNLSSLELGDSALYFCASSVSRDTDTQYFGPGTRLTVL.

This clonotype was recorded at least ten times. The chain couples TRBV20-1 to TRBJ1-2; D might be TRBD1 (6 bases). The CDR3 extends over 13 amino acids. Trimming stripped 6 bases from V and 0 bases from J, with 11 bases between. The germline V gene has CDR1 DFQATT and CDR2 SNEGSKA (reference sequence). The CDR3 nucleotides are TGCAGTGCCAGACAGGCGTCTAACTATGGCTACACCTTC. It yields the protein CSARQASNYGYTF.

The chain links TRBV6-1 to TRBJ1-2; D gene unclear. Between the trimmed V and J ends, which lost 1 base and 4 bases, there was a span of 16 bases. Per the germline V gene, CDR1 is MNHNS and CDR2 is SASEGT. The CDR3 is made up of 16 amino acids. In nucleotides, the CDR3 is TGTGCCAGCAGTGAAGGGGCCGAGGGCATCGGCTATGGCTACACCTTC. It encodes CASSEGAEGIGYGYTF.

This clonotype was counted at least ten times. The chain joins TRBV21-1 to TRBJ2-1. TRBV21-1 is a recognized pseudogene. The CDR3 runs to 13 residues. CDR3 protein: CASSSFSVNEQFF. The CDR3, as DNA: TGTGCCAGCAGCTCCTTCAGTGTGAATGAGCAGTTCTTC.

This clonotype was found a few times. The chain combines TRBV5-6 with TRBJ2-7; 8 nucleotides agree with TRBD1. J lost 5 bases, V lost 4 bases, and 11 bases had no gene match. This CDR3 spans 15 amino acids. Germline-derived CDR1 and CDR2 are SGHDT and YYEEEE. CDR3 protein: CASSPAGQGFHEQYF. Here the CDR3 DNA reads TGTGCCAGCAGCCCGGCAGGACAGGGCTTCCACGAGCAGTACTTC.

This clonotype was observed a few times. V is TRBV6-2 or TRBV6-3 and J is TRBJ1-5; tentative D call: TRBD1 (5 bases). The CDR3 runs to 14 residues. From germline, CDR1 is MNHEY and CDR2 SVGEGT. V was pared by 6 bases and J by 3 bases, with 12 bases between. CDR3 coding DNA: TGTGCCAGCAGGAACGGAGGGGACAATCAGCCCCAGCATTTT. As protein: CASRNGGDNQPQHF.

In nucleotides, the CDR3 is TGCAGCGTGGGGGACAGCCGCTATGGCTACACCTTC. Protein: CSVGDSRYGYTF. The V gene is TRBV29-1, the J gene TRBJ1-2, with 7 positions matching TRBD1. The germline CDR1 and CDR2 sequences are SQVTM and ANQGSEA. CDR3 length: 12 amino acids. After removal of 6 bases from V and 4 bases from J, the junction contained 5 bases not matched to a gene. The complete variable domain, with remaining parts taken from reference TRBV29-1 and TRBJ1-2, reads SAVISQKPSRDICQRGTSLTIQCQVDSQVTMMFWYRQQPGQSLTLIATANQGSEATYESGFVIDKFPISRPNLTFSTLTVSNMSPEDSSIYLCSVGDSRYGYTFGSGTRLTVV.

V usage is TRBV5-4 and J usage is TRBJ2-3; 8 bases are a match to TRBD1. There are 16 residues in the CDR3. CDR1 is SGHNT and CDR2 is YYREEE in the germline V gene (reference sequence). V was pared by 4 bases and J by 4 bases, with 11 bases of the junction left unmatched. The CDR3 protein is CASSAELRGQSDTQYF. The CDR3 nucleotides read TGTGCCAGCAGCGCGGAGCTCAGGGGGCAATCAGATACGCAGTATTTT.

In this sample, this clonotype turned up many times. V and J are TRBV28 and TRBJ2-1; D is possibly TRBD2 (6 bases). Germline V gene sequence: CDR1 MDHEN, CDR2 SYDVKM. The germline V and J ends were trimmed by 6 bases and 8 bases, with 11 bases remaining between them. The CDR3 runs to 12 residues. The CDR3 nucleotides read TGTGCCAGCAGGACTAGTATAGATGAGCAGTTCTTC. This translates into CASRTSIDEQFF.

The rearrangement uses TRBV28 and TRBJ2-7; TRBD2 agrees at 10 bases. V lost 2 bases, J lost 0 bases, and 4 bases stayed unmatched. Per germline, CDR1 MDHEN and CDR2 SYDVKM. The CDR3 totals 16 residues. The CDR3 nucleotides read TGTGCCAGCAGTTTACTAGCGGGGGTAAGCTCCTACGAGCAGTACTTC. Translating it yields CASSLLAGVSSYEQYF.

This clonotype showed up just a few times. J is TRBJ2-5 and V is TRBV10-3; D assignment may be TRBD1 or TRBD2 (5 bases each). V was cut by 6 bases and J by 5 bases, with 13 bases left in between. This CDR3 spans 13 amino acids. Germline V CDR1 and CDR2: ENHRY, SYGVKD. The CDR3 DNA reads as TGTGCCATCAGGGGGACCGGAGACGAGACCCAGTACTTC. It translates to CAIRGTGDETQYF.

Written as DNA, the CDR3 is TGTGCCAGCAGCCACGGGACAGGGGGATCGGGGCCCTACGAGCAGTACTTC. Protein sequence: CASSHGTGGSGPYEQYF. V and J are TRBV7-3 and TRBJ2-7; 11 nucleotides agree with TRBD1. The length of the CDR3 is 17 residues. The germline V gene encodes CDR1 SGHTA and CDR2 FQGTGA. V lost 5 bases to trimming and J lost 2 bases; unmatched junction nucleotides: 11.

The rearrangement uses TRBV20-1 and TRBJ2-7; D is possibly TRBD1 (5 bases). Deletions cut 0 bases from V and 6 bases from J, with 9 bases between. Germline-derived CDR1 and CDR2 are DFQATT and SNEGSKA (reference sequence). This CDR3 is built from 12 residues. The CDR3 bases are TGCAGTGCTAGAGATGCAGGGTTCGAGCAGTACTTC. This translates into CSARDAGFEQYF.

The J gene is TRBJ1-4, the V gene TRBV6-1; D ambiguous. Germline V CDR1 and CDR2: MNHNS, SASEGT. CDR3 length: 12 residues. V was clipped by 6 bases and J by 10 bases, with 12 bases between them. The CDR3 DNA is TGTGCCAGCAGGTTGGAAGTCAGAAAACTGTTTTTT. This sequence encodes CASRLEVRKLFF.

This clonotype was seen a few times. The CDR3 sequence is CASRGQWTGELFF. CDR3 DNA sequence: TGTGCCAGCAGGGGACAGTGGACCGGGGAGCTGTTTTTT. V usage is TRBV2 and J usage is TRBJ2-2, with 7 positions matching TRBD1. Germline assignment: CDR1 SNHLY and CDR2 FYNNEI. The CDR3 has 13 amino acids. The V segment lost 6 bases and the J segment 5 bases; nucleotides outside the gene matches: 3.

This clonotype occurred a few times. The germline gene is not matched at one end of the junction; a read error may be the cause. The chain carries TRBV28 and TRBJ1-1; D remains ambiguous. The CDR3 contains 9 residues. Per germline, CDR1 MDHEN and CDR2 SYDVKM. As DNA, the CDR3 is TGTGCCAGCAGTCCCGGCCCGGTCTTT. Residues: CASSPGPVF.

The chain combines TRBV6-5 with TRBJ2-7; the match to TRBD2 covers 7 bases. Germline V lookup: CDR1 MNHEY, CDR2 SVGAGI. J was trimmed by 2 bases and V by 6 bases; bases with no gene match: 10. This CDR3 is built from 15 residues. CDR3 DNA: TGTGCCAGCAGCCCCACCTTCGCGGGAGCCTACGAGCAGTACTTC. Protein sequence: CASSPTFAGAYEQYF.

This clonotype was found a few times. The rearrangement joins TRBV29-1 to TRBJ1-2, with D tentatively TRBD1 (5 bases). Trimming shortened V by 3 bases and J by 6 bases, and 11 bases separated the two germline ends. The CDR3 loop spans 12 amino acids. Germline V lookup: CDR1 SQVTM, CDR2 ANQGSEA. CDR3 in DNA: TGCAGCGTTGACAGGCAGGGTAATGGCTACACCTTC. Translation gives CSVDRQGNGYTF.

For the CDR3, the DNA is TGTGCCAGCAGCTTAGAAGCGGGAGGGACCGGGGAGCTGTTTTTT. Its translation is CASSLEAGGTGELFF. The rearrangement uses TRBV7-2 and TRBJ2-2; 10 nucleotides line up with TRBD2. The J segment lost 5 bases and the V segment lost 1 base, leaving 1 base of the junction unmatched. CDR3 size: 15 residues. Germline CDR1 and CDR2: SGHTA and FQGNSA.

This clonotype has just a few counts. The rearrangement uses TRBV5-5 and TRBJ2-7, with 9 nucleotides matching TRBD2. The V gene end was trimmed by 2 bases and the J gene end by 0 bases; junction bases not matched to a gene: 9. CDR1 and CDR2 (germline): SGHKS, YYEKEE (reference sequence). The CDR3 is 17 residues long. CDR3 protein: CASSLTLAGGSSYEQYF. The CDR3 DNA is TGTGCCAGCAGCTTAACCTTGGCGGGAGGGAGCTCCTACGAGCAGTACTTC.